This passage covers 24 T cell receptor beta chains from one sample sequenced in a study of blood T cell repertoires in COVID-19. Method: immunoSEQ multiplex PCR; TCRdb's copy keeps in-frame clones and lacks some. The sample includes fewer than 450,000 clones, around 89% of them seen just once. Material for sequencing was peripheral blood. The receptors originated from a woman in her 50s with COVID-19, enrolled during active disease.

A single count supports this clone. The chain links TRBV30 to TRBJ2-5, with TRBD2 matching 13 bases. This CDR3 comprises 13 residues. V dropped 8 bases and J dropped 2; count of bases not matched to a gene: 2. In germline, CDR1 is GTSNPN, CDR2 SVGIG (reference sequence). The CDR3 DNA follows: TGTGCCCTGGGACTAGCGGGACAAGAGACCCAGTACTTC. Its translation is CALGLAGQETQYF.

The CDR3 DNA follows: TGTGCCAGCAGCTTAGCCCACAGGAGCAATCAGCCCCAGCATTTT. It codes for CASSLAHRSNQPQHF. The chain combines TRBV7-2 with TRBJ1-5; weak D call: TRBD1 (5 bases). The CDR3 contains 15 residues. Germline V gene data show CDR1 as SGHTA and CDR2 as FQGNSA. Deletions cut 0 bases from V and 1 base from J, with 7 bases between.

This clone occurred once. The chain has TRBV10-2 and TRBJ1-1; the match to TRBD1 covers 7 bases. The trim removed 6 bases at V and 0 bases at J, leaving 4 bases unmatched. The CDR3 consists of 14 residues. Germline-derived CDR1 and CDR2 are WSHSY and SAAADI. CDR3 loop: CASRGTAMNTEAFF. DNA for the CDR3: TGCGCCAGCAGGGGGACAGCTATGAACACTGAAGCTTTCTTT.

The J gene is TRBJ2-7, the V gene TRBV10-3; possibly TRBD2 for D (6 bases). The CDR3 extends over 12 amino acids. Germline CDR1 reads ENHRY; CDR2 reads SYGVKD. V lost 6 bases and J lost 7, with 13 bases in between. CDR3 in amino acids: CAISGTPSEQYF. CDR3 sequence (DNA): TGTGCCATCAGCGGGACTCCCTCGGAGCAGTACTTC.

The chain joins TRBV19 to TRBJ1-2; D call uncertain. The V gene's germline CDR1 is LNHDA and CDR2 SQIVND (reference sequence). With 11 bases removed from V and 8 bases from J, the gap between germline ends came to 9 bases. There are 9 residues in the CDR3. CDR3 nucleotide sequence: TGTGCCGGCCAGCGGGGCTACACCTTC. Amino acids: CAGQRGYTF. Filled out from reference TRBV19 and TRBJ1-2, the complete variable domain reads DGGITQSPKYLFRKEGQNVTLSCEQNLNHDAMYWYRQDPGQGLRLIYYSQIVNDFQKGDIAEGYSVSREKKESFPLTVTSAQKNPTAFYLCAGQRGYTFGSGTRLTVV.

The chain couples TRBV11-2 to TRBJ1-5, with a tentative D call TRBD1 (5 bases). This CDR3 contains 13 residues. CDR1 and CDR2 (germline): SGHAT, FQNNGV. Trimming stripped 5 bases from V and 6 bases from J, with 11 bases between. CDR3 loop: CASSPGGGQPQHF. CDR3 nucleotide sequence: TGTGCCAGCAGCCCCGGGGGGGGTCAGCCCCAGCATTTT.

In regard to this clone: One junction end does not reproduce the germline sequence, and a read error may be involved. The rearrangement links TRBV2 to TRBJ1-2; TRBD1 matches at 8 bases. CDR1 and CDR2 (germline): SNHLY, FYNNEI. CDR3 size: 11 residues. CDR3 loop: CASREGTGISF. In nucleotides, the CDR3 is TGTGCCAGCAGGGAGGGGACAGGAATAAGTTTC.

The J gene is TRBJ2-7, the V gene TRBV5-1; D not certain. The germline V gene has CDR1 SGHRS and CDR2 YFSETQ. The CDR3 is 14 residues long. The germline V and J ends were trimmed by 0 bases and 0 bases, with 7 bases remaining between them. CDR3 coding DNA: TGCGCCAGCAGCTTGGAGGCGGCCTCCTACGAGCAGTACTTC. Amino acids: CASSLEAASYEQYF.

The sample holds a few counts of this clone. This chain connects TRBV2 to TRBJ1-5; D remains unclear. The germline V gene encodes CDR1 SNHLY and CDR2 FYNNEI. V was pared by 6 bases and J by 0 bases, with 6 bases between. The CDR3 is 13 amino acids. CDR3 amino acids: CASSGYSNQPQHF. Here the CDR3 DNA reads TGTGCCAGCAGCGGGTATAGCAATCAGCCCCAGCATTTT.

V and J are TRBV11-2 and TRBJ1-2; maybe TRBD1 (5 bases). This CDR3 is built from 14 residues. Germline loops: CDR1 SGHAT, CDR2 FQNNGV. V dropped 5 bases and J dropped 2 bases, with 12 bases sitting between them. This CDR3 reads CASSARRGNYGYTF. Written as DNA, the CDR3 is TGTGCCAGCAGCGCTAGAAGGGGCAACTATGGCTACACCTTC.

The chain uses TRBV9 and TRBJ2-3, with 9 bases identical to TRBD2. The V segment lost 3 bases and the J segment 11 bases; nucleotides outside the gene matches: 7. The CDR3 loop spans 13 amino acids. Germline CDR1 SGDLS, CDR2 YYNGEE. CDR3 DNA: TGTGCCAGCAGCGGAACAGCGGGGGGAATGCAGTATTTT. Residues: CASSGTAGGMQYF.

This clone has just one count. V gene TRBV12-5 combines with J gene TRBJ2-6; tentatively, D is TRBD2 (5 bases). Trimming removed 2 bases at V and 0 bases at J, with 11 bases between. Germline CDR1 reads LGHNT; CDR2 reads FRNRAP. The CDR3 covers 17 residues. The CDR3 sequence is CASGLPRGSSGANVLTF. CDR3 nucleotides: TGTGCTAGTGGTTTGCCCCGAGGGAGCTCTGGGGCCAACGTCCTGACTTTC.

The chain recombines TRBV13 with TRBJ1-1; D perhaps matches TRBD1 (5 bases). The germline V gene encodes CDR1 PRHDT and CDR2 FYEKMQ (reference sequence). The CDR3 consists of 13 residues. V gave up 7 bases and J gave up 1 base, with 10 bases separating them. CDR3 DNA sequence: TGTGCCAGCACGGAGGGGTGGAACACTGAAGCTTTCTTT. This sequence encodes CASTEGWNTEAFF.

This clone was recorded a few times. This chain uses TRBV12-5 with TRBJ1-5; D ambiguous. V was clipped by 2 bases and J by 10 bases, with 12 bases between them. Germline V gene sequence: CDR1 LGHNT, CDR2 FRNRAP. This CDR3 region has 13 residues. This CDR3 reads CASGLTPTRPQHF. CDR3 coding DNA: TGTGCTAGTGGTTTGACTCCGACTAGACCCCAGCATTTT.

The V gene is TRBV5-4, the J gene TRBJ2-3, with D possibly being TRBD1 (6 bases). This CDR3 is built from 14 residues. Germline CDR1 SGHNT, CDR2 YYREEE (reference sequence). Trimming pared 0 bases from V and 3 bases from J, leaving 8 bases between. CDR3 loop: CASSLDRVTDTQYF. CDR3 sequence (DNA): TGTGCCAGCAGCTTGGACAGGGTAACAGATACGCAGTATTTT.

The chain is built from TRBV28 and TRBJ1-5, with D perhaps matching TRBD1 (5 bases). The CDR3 loop spans 18 amino acids. The germline V gene encodes CDR1 MDHEN and CDR2 SYDVKM. V gave up 7 bases and J gave up 0 bases, with 22 bases separating them. CDR3: CASIKGRAHGGSNQPQHF. CDR3 coding DNA: TGTGCCAGCATAAAGGGACGTGCCCACGGGGGTAGCAATCAGCCCCAGCATTTT.

The gene calls are TRBV15 and TRBJ1-5; 8 bases agree with TRBD1. The CDR3 sequence is 16 residues long. The germline V gene encodes CDR1 LNHNV and CDR2 YYDKDF (reference sequence). V lost 2 bases and J lost 2; bases outside the gene matches: 5. CDR3 nucleotides: TGTGCCACCAGCAGATCAGGGGGCTGGGGCAATCAGCCCCAGCATTTT. Its translation: CATSRSGGWGNQPQHF.

The chain combines TRBV6-2 or TRBV6-3 with TRBJ1-5; 7 nucleotides align to TRBD1. The CDR3 runs to 15 residues. Unmatched junction bases numbered 9, after V lost 3 bases and J lost 7 bases. Per the germline V gene, CDR1 is MNHEY and CDR2 is SVGEGT. The CDR3 DNA is TGTGCCAGCAGTTATGGGACAGCACCAATACAGCCCCAGCATTTT. This codes for CASSYGTAPIQPQHF.

The V call is TRBV12-3 or TRBV12-4, the J call TRBJ2-1; D unclear. This CDR3 region has 13 residues. The ends were cut back, 1 base at V and 10 bases at J, with 11 bases in the middle. CDR3 bases: TGTGCCAGCAGTTTAGGCGGCCCCTACGAGCAGTTCTTC. Encoded protein: CASSLGGPYEQFF.

The chain is built from TRBV4-1 and TRBJ2-7, with D possibly TRBD2 on 6 matching bases. Germline loops: CDR1 MGHRA, CDR2 YSYEKL. Between the trimmed V and J ends, which lost 0 bases and 7 bases, there was a span of 16 bases. The CDR3 has 15 amino acids. In nucleotides, the CDR3 is TGCGCCAGCAGCCAAGATCCGGGGGTTTCTAGGGAGCAGTACTTC. Protein product: CASSQDPGVSREQYF.

The V and J genes are TRBV3-1 (or the pseudogene TRBV3-2) and TRBJ1-4; D remains ambiguous. CDR3 length equals 13 residues. Germline CDR1 is LGHDT and CDR2 is YNNKEL (reference sequence). The V gene lost 4 bases and the J gene lost 3 bases, with 6 bases spanning the gap. CDR3 nucleotide sequence: TGTGCCAGCAGCCCTCGGGCTAATGAAAAACTGTTTTTT. Translation gives CASSPRANEKLFF.

The table lists this clone with a few counts. The rearrangement joins TRBV6-2 or TRBV6-3 to TRBJ1-2; 7 bases align to TRBD1. The germline V gene encodes CDR1 MNHEY and CDR2 SVGEGT. The V segment lost 2 bases and the J segment 6 bases; nucleotides outside the gene matches: 9. This CDR3 comprises 15 residues. As DNA, the CDR3 is TGTGCCAGCAGTTACGCAGGGGGTGGTCTCGATGGCTACACCTTC. Translated, it gives CASSYAGGGLDGYTF.

In this sample, this clone turned up once. The CDR3 DNA reads as TGTGCCAGCAGTTACGAACAGGGAGGGGGGCCATCCCTCCACTTT. It specifies CASSYEQGGGPSLHF. V is TRBV6-5 and J is TRBJ1-6; a weak D match, TRBD1 (6 bases). The CDR3 length is 15 residues. From germline, CDR1 is MNHEY and CDR2 SVGAGI. V was shortened by 2 bases and J by 14 bases, with 19 bases between the two germline ends.

This chain joins TRBV7-9 and TRBJ1-1, with TRBD1 as a possible D gene (6 bases). Germline V lookup: CDR1 SEHNR, CDR2 FQNEAQ (reference sequence). Trimming cost V 7 bases and J 2 bases, with 17 bases left between them. The CDR3 has 15 amino acids. This CDR3 reads CASNSRGAGNTEAFF. The CDR3 DNA is TGTGCCAGCAACTCTCGGGGGGCAGGAAACACTGAAGCTTTCTTT.